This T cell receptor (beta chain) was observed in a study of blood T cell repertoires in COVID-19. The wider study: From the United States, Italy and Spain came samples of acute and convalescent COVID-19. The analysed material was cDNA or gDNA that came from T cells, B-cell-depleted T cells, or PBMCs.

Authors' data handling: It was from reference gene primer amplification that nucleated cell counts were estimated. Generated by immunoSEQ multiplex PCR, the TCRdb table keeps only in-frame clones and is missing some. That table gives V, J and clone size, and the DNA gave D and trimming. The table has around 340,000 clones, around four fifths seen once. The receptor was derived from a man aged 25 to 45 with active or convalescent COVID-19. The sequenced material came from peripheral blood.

The DNA of the CDR3 is TGTGCCAGCAGTTATGTGGCCGACAGTGAAGCTTTCTTT. Its protein is CASSYVADSEAFF. The V gene is TRBV6-9, the J gene TRBJ1-1, with D maybe TRBD1 (5 bases). From germline, CDR1 is MNHGY and CDR2 SVAAGI. The ends were cut back, 2 bases at V and 7 bases at J, with 11 bases in the middle. This CDR3 is built from 13 residues.